The sequence of this T cell receptor (beta chain) was determined in a study of a mutant IDH1 vaccine in newly diagnosed glioma. The study, taken as a whole, reports: Vaccine-induced immune responses occurred in roughly 95% of patients.

Time point defined: baseline, week 1 (first vaccination visit). The treatment here: pre-vaccination baseline after standard-of-care therapy. Those who donated had recent WHO grade 3 or 4 IDH1-mutant, ATRX-lost astrocytomas. Data came from immunoSEQ multiplex PCR; TCRdb stores just in-frame clones and leaves some out. Here the sample spans some 56,000 clones, about nine tenths being singletons. For this clone: Its antigen is as yet unknown.

This specimen was PBMCs, taken from a glioma patient treated with radiotherapy, temozolomide or both. This sequence originates from a man over 45 with glioma.

The CDR3 nucleotides are TGCGCCACCGGGACAGGCAATCAGCCCCAGCATTTT. This sequence encodes CATGTGNQPQHF. The rearrangement joins TRBV4-1 to TRBJ1-5; TRBD1 matches at 7 bases. Germline CDR1 reads MGHRA; CDR2 reads YSYEKL. The CDR3 consists of 12 residues. The V gene end was trimmed by 10 bases and the J gene end by 2 bases; junction bases not matched to a gene: 2.